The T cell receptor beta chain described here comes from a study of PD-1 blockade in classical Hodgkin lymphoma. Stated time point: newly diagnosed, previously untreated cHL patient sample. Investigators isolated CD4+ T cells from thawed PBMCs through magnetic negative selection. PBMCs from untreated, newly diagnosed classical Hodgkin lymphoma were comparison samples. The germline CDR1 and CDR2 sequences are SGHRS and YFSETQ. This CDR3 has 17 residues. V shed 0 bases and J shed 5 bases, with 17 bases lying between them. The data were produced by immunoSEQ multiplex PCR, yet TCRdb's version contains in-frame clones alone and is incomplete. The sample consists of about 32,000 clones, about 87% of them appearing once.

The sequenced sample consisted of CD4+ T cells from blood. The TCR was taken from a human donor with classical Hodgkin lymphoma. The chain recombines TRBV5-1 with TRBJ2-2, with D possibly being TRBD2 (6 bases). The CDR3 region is CASSLAGFLAYTGELFF. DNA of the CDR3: TGCGCCAGCAGCTTGGCGGGTTTTCTAGCGTATACCGGGGAGCTGTTTTTT.